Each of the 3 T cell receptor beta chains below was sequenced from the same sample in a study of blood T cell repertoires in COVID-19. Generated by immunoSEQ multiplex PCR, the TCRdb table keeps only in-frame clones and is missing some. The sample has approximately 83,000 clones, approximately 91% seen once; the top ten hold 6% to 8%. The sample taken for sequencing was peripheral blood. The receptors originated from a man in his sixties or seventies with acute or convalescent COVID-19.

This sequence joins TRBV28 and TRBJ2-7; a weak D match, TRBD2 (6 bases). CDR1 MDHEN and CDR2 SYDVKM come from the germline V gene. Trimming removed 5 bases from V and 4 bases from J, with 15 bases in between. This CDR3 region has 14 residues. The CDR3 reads CASSLSGLGYEQYF. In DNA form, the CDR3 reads TGTGCCAGCAGTCTAAGCGGGTTAGGTTACGAGCAGTACTTC.

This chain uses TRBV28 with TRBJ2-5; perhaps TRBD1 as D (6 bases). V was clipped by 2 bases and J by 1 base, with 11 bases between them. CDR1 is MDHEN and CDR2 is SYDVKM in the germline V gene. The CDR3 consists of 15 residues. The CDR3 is CASSLVGRGQETQYF. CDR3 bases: TGTGCCAGCAGTTTAGTCGGCAGGGGCCAAGAGACCCAGTACTTC. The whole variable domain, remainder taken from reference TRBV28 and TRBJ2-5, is DVKVTQSSRYLVKRTGEKVFLECVQDMDHENMFWYRQDPGLGLRLIYFSYDVKMKEKGDIPEGYSVSREKKERFSLILESASTNQTSMYLCASSLVGRGQETQYFGPGTRLLVL.

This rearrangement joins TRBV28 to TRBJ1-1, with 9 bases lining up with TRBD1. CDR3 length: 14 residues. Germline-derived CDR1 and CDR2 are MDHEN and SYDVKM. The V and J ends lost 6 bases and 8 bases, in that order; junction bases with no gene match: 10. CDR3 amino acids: CASSRDRVIREAFF. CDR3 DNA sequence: TGTGCCAGCAGCCGGGACAGGGTAATCCGGGAAGCTTTCTTT.